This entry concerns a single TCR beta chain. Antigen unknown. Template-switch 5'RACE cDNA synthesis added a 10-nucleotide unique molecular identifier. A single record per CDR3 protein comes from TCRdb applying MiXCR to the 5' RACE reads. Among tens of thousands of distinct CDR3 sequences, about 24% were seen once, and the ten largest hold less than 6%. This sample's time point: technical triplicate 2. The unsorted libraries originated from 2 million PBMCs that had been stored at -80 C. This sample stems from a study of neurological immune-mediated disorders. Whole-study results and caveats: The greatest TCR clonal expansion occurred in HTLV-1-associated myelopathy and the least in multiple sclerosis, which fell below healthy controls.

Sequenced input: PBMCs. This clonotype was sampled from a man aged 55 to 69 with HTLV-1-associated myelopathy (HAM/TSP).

Here the CDR3 reads CASSWAGDNQPQHF. For the CDR3, the DNA is TGTGCCAGCAGTTGGGCAGGGGACAATCAGCCCCAGCATTTT. The chain carries TRBV28 and TRBJ1-5, with a tentative D call TRBD1 (6 bases). The CDR3 has 14 residues. Germline values: CDR1 MDHEN, CDR2 SYDVKM. Trimming stripped 4 bases from V and 3 bases from J, with 10 bases between. The whole variable domain, remainder taken from reference TRBV28 and TRBJ1-5, is DVKVTQSSRYLVKRTGEKVFLECVQDMDHENMFWYRQDPGLGLRLIYFSYDVKMKEKGDIPEGYSVSREKKERFSLILESASTNQTSMYLCASSWAGDNQPQHFGDGTRLSIL.